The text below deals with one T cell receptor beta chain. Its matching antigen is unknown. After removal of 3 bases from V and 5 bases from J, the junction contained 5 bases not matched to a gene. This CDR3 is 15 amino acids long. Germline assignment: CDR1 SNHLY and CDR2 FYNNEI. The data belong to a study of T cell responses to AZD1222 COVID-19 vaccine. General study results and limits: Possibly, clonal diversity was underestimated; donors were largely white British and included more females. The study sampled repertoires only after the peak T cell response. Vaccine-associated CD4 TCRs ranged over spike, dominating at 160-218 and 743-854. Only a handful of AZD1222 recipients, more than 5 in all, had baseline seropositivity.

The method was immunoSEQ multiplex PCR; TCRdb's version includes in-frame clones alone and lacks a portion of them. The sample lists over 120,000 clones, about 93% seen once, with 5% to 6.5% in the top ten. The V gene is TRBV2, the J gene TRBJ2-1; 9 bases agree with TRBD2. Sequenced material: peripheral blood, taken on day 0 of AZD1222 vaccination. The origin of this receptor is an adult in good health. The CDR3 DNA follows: TGTGCCAGCAGTGATACTAGCGGGCTTCACAATGAGCAGTTCTTC. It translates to CASSDTSGLHNEQFF.